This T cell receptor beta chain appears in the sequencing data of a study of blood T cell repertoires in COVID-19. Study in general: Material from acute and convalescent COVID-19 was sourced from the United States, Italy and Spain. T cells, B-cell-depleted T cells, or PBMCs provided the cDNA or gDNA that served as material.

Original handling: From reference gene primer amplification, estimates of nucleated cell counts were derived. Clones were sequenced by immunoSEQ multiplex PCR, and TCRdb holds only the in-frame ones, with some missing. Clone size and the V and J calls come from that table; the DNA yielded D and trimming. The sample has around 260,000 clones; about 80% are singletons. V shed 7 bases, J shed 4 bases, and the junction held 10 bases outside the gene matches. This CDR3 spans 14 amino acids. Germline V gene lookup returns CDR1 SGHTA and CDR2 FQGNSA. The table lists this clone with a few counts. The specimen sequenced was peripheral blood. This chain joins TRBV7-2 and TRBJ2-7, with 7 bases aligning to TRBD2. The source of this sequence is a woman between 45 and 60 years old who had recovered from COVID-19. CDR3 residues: CASNIGGGPYEQYF. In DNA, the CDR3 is TGTGCCAGCAACATTGGGGGGGGACCTTACGAGCAGTACTTC.